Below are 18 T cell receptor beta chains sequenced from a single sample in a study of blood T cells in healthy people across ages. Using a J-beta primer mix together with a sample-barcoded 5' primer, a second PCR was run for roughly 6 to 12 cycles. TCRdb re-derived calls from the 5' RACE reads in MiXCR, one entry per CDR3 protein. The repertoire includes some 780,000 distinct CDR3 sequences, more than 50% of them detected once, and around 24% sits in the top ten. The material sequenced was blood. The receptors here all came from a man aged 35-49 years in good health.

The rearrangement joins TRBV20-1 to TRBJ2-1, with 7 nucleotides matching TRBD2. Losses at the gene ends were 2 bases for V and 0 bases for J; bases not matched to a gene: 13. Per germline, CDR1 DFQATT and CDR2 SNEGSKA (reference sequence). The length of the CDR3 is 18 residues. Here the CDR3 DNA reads TGCAGTGCTAGAAGCGCTCGGGGGGATACGAGCTCCTACAATGAGCAGTTCTTC. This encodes CSARSARGDTSSYNEQFF.

The CDR3 reads CASSAGLPGQTYEQYF. The CDR3, as DNA: TGTGCCAGCAGCGCAGGCCTACCGGGACAGACCTACGAACAGTACTTC. The V and J genes are TRBV7-9 and TRBJ2-5, with 7 bases lining up with TRBD1. The CDR3 is made up of 16 amino acids. Germline CDR1 and CDR2: SEHNR and FQNEAQ (reference sequence). V lost 5 bases, J lost 11 bases, and 20 bases stayed unmatched.

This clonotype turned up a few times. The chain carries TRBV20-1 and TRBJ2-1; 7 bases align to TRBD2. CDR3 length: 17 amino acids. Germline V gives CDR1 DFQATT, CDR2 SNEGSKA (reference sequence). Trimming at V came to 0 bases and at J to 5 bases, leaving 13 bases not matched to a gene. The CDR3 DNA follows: TGCAGTGCTAGAGATCAGGTGGGAGGGAAGGGCGACAATGAGCAGTTCTTC. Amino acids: CSARDQVGGKGDNEQFF.

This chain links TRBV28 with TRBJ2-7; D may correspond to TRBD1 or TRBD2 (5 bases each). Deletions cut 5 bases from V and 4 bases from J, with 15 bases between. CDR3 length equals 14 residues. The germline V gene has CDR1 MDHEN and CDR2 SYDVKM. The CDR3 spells CASSGTQGLYEQYF. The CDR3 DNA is TGTGCCAGCAGTGGGACCCAAGGTTTGTACGAGCAGTACTTC.

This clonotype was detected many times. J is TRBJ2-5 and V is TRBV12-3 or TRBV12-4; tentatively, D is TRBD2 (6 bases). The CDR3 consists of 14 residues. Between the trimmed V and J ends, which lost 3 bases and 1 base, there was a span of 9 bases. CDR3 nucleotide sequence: TGTGCCAGCAGTTTTGCGGGACTCCAAGAGACCCAGTACTTC. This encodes CASSFAGLQETQYF.

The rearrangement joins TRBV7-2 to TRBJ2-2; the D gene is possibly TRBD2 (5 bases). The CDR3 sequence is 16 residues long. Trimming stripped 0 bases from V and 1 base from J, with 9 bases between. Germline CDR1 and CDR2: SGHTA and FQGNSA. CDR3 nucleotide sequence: TGTGCCAGCAGCTTAGCCCGGACTGTGAACACCGGGGAGCTGTTTTTT. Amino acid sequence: CASSLARTVNTGELFF.

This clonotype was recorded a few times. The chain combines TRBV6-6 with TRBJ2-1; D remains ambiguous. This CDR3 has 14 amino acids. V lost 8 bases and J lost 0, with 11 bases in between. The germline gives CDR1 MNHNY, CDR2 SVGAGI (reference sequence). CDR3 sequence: CASFVGRSYNEQFF. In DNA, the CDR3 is TGTGCCAGCTTCGTCGGACGCTCCTACAATGAGCAGTTCTTC.

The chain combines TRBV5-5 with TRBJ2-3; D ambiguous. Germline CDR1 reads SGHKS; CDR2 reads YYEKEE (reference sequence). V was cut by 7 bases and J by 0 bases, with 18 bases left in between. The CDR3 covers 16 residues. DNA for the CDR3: TGTGCCAGCTCCCTTTCCAGGACCTCTAGCACAGATACGCAGTATTTT. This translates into CASSLSRTSSTDTQYF.

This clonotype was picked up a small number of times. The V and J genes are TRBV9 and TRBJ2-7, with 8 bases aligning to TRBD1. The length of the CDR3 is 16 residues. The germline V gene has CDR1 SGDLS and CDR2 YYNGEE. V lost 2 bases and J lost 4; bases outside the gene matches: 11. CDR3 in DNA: TGTGCCAGCAGCGTTGATATCATGGACAGGGTTTACGAGCAGTACTTC. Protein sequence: CASSVDIMDRVYEQYF.

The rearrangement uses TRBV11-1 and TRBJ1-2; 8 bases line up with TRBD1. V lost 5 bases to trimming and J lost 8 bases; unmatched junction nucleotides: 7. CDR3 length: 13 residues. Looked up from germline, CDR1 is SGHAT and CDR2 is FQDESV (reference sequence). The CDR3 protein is CASSPEGQGGYTF. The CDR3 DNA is TGTGCCAGCAGCCCGGAAGGACAGGGAGGCTACACCTTC.

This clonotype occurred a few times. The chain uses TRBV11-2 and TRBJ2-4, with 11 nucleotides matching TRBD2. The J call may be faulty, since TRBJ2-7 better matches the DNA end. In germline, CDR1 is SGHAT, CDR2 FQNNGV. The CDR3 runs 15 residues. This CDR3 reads CASSPIAGGPYEQYF. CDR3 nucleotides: TGTGCCAGCAGCCCCATAGCGGGAGGGCCGTACGAGCAGTACTTC.

DNA for the CDR3: TGTGCCAGCAGTTCCTCAGGGATAGGGCATGTCTCTAACTATGGCTACACCTTC. It encodes CASSSSGIGHVSNYGYTF. V usage is TRBV28 and J usage is TRBJ1-2; weak D call: TRBD1 (5 bases). The CDR3 consists of 18 residues. Germline loops: CDR1 MDHEN, CDR2 SYDVKM. V was cut by 4 bases and J by 0 bases, with 21 bases left in between.

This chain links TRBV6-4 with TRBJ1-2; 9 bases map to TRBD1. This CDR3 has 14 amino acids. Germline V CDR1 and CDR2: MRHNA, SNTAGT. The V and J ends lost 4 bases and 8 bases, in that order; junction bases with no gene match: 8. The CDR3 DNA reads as TGTGCCAGCAGTGCCTTGGGACAGGGTGGCGGCTACACCTTC. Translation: CASSALGQGGGYTF.

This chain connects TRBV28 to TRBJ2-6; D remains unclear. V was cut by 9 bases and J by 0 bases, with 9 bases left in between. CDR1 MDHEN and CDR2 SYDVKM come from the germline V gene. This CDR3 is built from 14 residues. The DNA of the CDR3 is TGTGCCAGTATCTCTGTCTCTGGGGCCAACGTCCTGACTTTC. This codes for CASISVSGANVLTF. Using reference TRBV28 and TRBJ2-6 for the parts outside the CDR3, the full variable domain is DVKVTQSSRYLVKRTGEKVFLECVQDMDHENMFWYRQDPGLGLRLIYFSYDVKMKEKGDIPEGYSVSREKKERFSLILESASTNQTSMYLCASISVSGANVLTFGAGSRLTVL.

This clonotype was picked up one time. Written as DNA, the CDR3 is TGTGCCAGCGGGGAGCTGGCAGGGACTAGCGGAGATCAGTTCTTC. This translates into CASGELAGTSGDQFF. The chain couples TRBV6-1 to TRBJ2-1; 11 nucleotides agree with TRBD2. The germline CDR1 and CDR2 sequences are MNHNS and SASEGT. CDR3 length: 15 amino acids. V trimming: 8 bases; J trimming: 13 bases; junction bases outside the gene matches: 16.

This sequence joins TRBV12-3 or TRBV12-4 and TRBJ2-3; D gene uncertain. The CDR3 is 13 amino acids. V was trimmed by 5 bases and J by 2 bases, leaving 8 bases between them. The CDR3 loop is CASSVMLTDTQYF. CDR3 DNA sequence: TGTGCCAGCAGTGTGATGCTCACAGATACGCAGTATTTT.

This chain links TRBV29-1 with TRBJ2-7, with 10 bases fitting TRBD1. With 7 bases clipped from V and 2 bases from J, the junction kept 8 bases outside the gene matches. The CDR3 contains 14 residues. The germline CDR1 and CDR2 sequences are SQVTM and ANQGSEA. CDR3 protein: CSGGRDRGPYEQYF. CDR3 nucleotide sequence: TGCAGCGGTGGGAGGGACAGGGGTCCCTACGAGCAGTACTTC.

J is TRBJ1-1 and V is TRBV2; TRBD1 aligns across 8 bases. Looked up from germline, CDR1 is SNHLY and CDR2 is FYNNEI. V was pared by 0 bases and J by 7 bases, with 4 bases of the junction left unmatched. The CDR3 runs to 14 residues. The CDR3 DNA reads TGTGCCAGCAGTGAAGCCGGGACAGGTCGTGAAGCTTTCTTT. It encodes CASSEAGTGREAFF.